One sample yielded the 16 T cell receptor beta chains listed below, sequenced in a study of T-cell reconstitution after alpha-beta-depleted transplantation in children. Researchers prepared the TCRbeta library using unique molecular identifiers, the study reports. In TCRdb, the PCR reads were re-called with MiXCR into one record per CDR3 protein. Found here are about 540,000 distinct CDR3 sequences, 15% to 20% of them singletons; the top ten hold 3.3%. Specimen: PBMCs from the stem cell graft donor, collected from the stem cell graft. The origin of the receptors is a human donor who donated a stem cell graft to a child with acute lymphoblastic leukemia.

This clonotype was seen a few times. The chain uses TRBV18 and TRBJ1-1; D is undetermined. V lost 2 bases and J 5 bases, leaving 6 bases between the germline ends. CDR3 length: 12 amino acids. Germline assignment: CDR1 KGHSH and CDR2 LQKENI. This CDR3 reads CASSPYGTEAFF. The CDR3 DNA is TGTGCCAGCTCACCATACGGGACTGAAGCTTTCTTT.

This clonotype was counted only a few times. This chain uses TRBV12-3 or TRBV12-4 with TRBJ1-5, with D perhaps matching TRBD1 (6 bases). The CDR3 length is 16 residues. Trimming removed 0 bases at V and 5 bases at J, with 14 bases between. The CDR3 sequence is CASSLAPGAKDQPQHF. DNA for the CDR3: TGTGCCAGCAGTTTAGCGCCGGGGGCTAAGGATCAGCCCCAGCATTTT.

This chain connects TRBV4-1 to TRBJ2-1; D perhaps matches TRBD2 (5 bases). Trimming removed 0 bases at V and 4 bases at J, with 13 bases between. CDR1 is MGHRA and CDR2 is YSYEKL in the germline V gene. This CDR3 is built from 16 residues. CDR3 protein: CASSQDTGVLYNEQFF. CDR3 sequence (DNA): TGCGCCAGCAGCCAAGACACCGGGGTTCTTTACAATGAGCAGTTCTTC.

This clonotype came up a few times. V is TRBV6-2 or TRBV6-3 and J is TRBJ1-2; D ambiguous. The CDR3 consists of 8 residues. In germline, CDR1 is MNHEY, CDR2 SVGEGT. V shed 10 bases and J shed 8 bases, with 5 bases lying between them. The CDR3 DNA reads TGTGCCACCGAGGGCTACACCTTC. Residues: CATEGYTF.

This clonotype was found a few times. CDR3: CSARTSGSTGELFF. In DNA, the CDR3 is TGCAGCGCTAGAACTAGCGGGAGCACCGGGGAGCTGTTTTTT. The V gene is TRBV29-1, the J gene TRBJ2-2; TRBD2 aligns across 11 bases. This CDR3 has 14 amino acids. V lost 7 bases and J lost 4; bases outside the gene matches: 5. Germline assignment: CDR1 SQVTM and CDR2 ANQGSEA.

This clonotype occurred a few times. The V gene is TRBV4-1, the J gene TRBJ2-1, with 9 bases lining up with TRBD2. V shed 4 bases and J 6 bases; nucleotides not matched to a gene: 7. The CDR3 has 15 residues. Germline CDR1 reads MGHRA; CDR2 reads YSYEKL. The CDR3 DNA sequence: TGCGCCAGCAGCCCATGGCGGGAGGGCCCCAATGAGCAGTTCTTC. Protein: CASSPWREGPNEQFF.

In this sample, this clonotype turned up a few times. The rearrangement uses TRBV4-1 and TRBJ2-3; 11 bases line up with TRBD2. J lost 4 bases, V lost 4 bases, and 4 bases had no gene match. The CDR3 runs 15 residues. Germline CDR1 MGHRA, CDR2 YSYEKL. The CDR3 DNA reads TGCGCCAGCAGCCTAACTAGCGGGAGACCAGATACGCAGTATTTT. Its protein product is CASSLTSGRPDTQYF.

This clonotype was detected a few times. The rearrangement links TRBV5-1 to TRBJ2-3; 9 bases map to TRBD2. J was trimmed by 3 bases and V by 0 bases; bases with no gene match: 5. The V gene's germline CDR1 is SGHRS and CDR2 YFSETQ. The CDR3 extends over 16 amino acids. The CDR3 sequence is CASSLEVAGETDTQYF. In nucleotides, the CDR3 is TGCGCCAGCAGCTTGGAGGTAGCGGGAGAAACAGATACGCAGTATTTT.

This chain connects TRBV12-3 or TRBV12-4 to TRBJ1-2; the match to TRBD1 covers 9 bases. J gave up 2 bases and V 6 bases, and 10 bases lay outside the gene matches. There are 16 residues in the CDR3. The CDR3, as DNA: TGTGCCAGCAGCCGAGGGCCAGGACAGGGGAACTATGGCTACACCTTC. Amino acid sequence: CASSRGPGQGNYGYTF.

The CDR3 sequence is CASSELGIETQYF. The DNA of the CDR3 is TGTGCCAGTAGCGAACTAGGAATCGAGACCCAGTACTTC. This sequence joins TRBV19 and TRBJ2-5, with D possibly matching TRBD2 (5 bases). From germline, CDR1 is LNHDA and CDR2 SQIVND (reference sequence). This CDR3 region has 13 residues. V shed 6 bases and J shed 5 bases, with 13 bases lying between them.

This clonotype was seen a handful of times. The chain combines TRBV3-1 with TRBJ1-5; the match to TRBD1 covers 11 bases. Germline CDR1 reads LGHDT; CDR2 reads YNNKEL (reference sequence). The CDR3 consists of 17 residues. J gave up 2 bases and V 4 bases, and 7 bases lay outside the gene matches. The CDR3 loop reads CASSPTMGQGGNQPQHF. The CDR3 DNA reads as TGTGCCAGCAGCCCTACAATGGGACAGGGGGGCAATCAGCCCCAGCATTTT.

V usage is TRBV15 and J usage is TRBJ2-5; 9 nucleotides line up with TRBD2. Unmatched junction bases numbered 7, after V lost 0 bases and J lost 5 bases. Germline assignment: CDR1 LNHNV and CDR2 YYDKDF (reference sequence). This CDR3 is built from 16 residues. The CDR3 reads CATSRDRLAGLETQYF. In nucleotides, the CDR3 is TGTGCCACCAGCAGAGATAGGCTAGCGGGGCTTGAGACCCAGTACTTC.

The gene calls are TRBV19 and TRBJ1-1; 7 nucleotides agree with TRBD1. The CDR3 loop spans 12 amino acids. The J segment lost 1 base and the V segment lost 9 bases, leaving 2 bases of the junction unmatched. Germline CDR1 and CDR2: LNHDA and SQIVND (reference sequence). As DNA, the CDR3 is TGTGCCAGCGGGGACAGGAACACTGAAGCTTTCTTT. It codes for CASGDRNTEAFF.

The chain carries TRBV9 and TRBJ2-1; D is ambiguous. The CDR3 is 16 amino acids. V was clipped by 0 bases and J by 1 base, with 11 bases between them. Germline V gene sequence: CDR1 SGDLS, CDR2 YYNGEE. CDR3 coding DNA: TGTGCCAGCAGCGTAGATCAACGGATATCCTACAATGAGCAGTTCTTC. Amino acids: CASSVDQRISYNEQFF.

This clonotype was detected many times. As DNA, the CDR3 is TGCGCCAGCAGCTTGGTGCCCTACGAGCAGTACTTC. Its protein product is CASSLVPYEQYF. The J gene is TRBJ2-7, the V gene TRBV5-1; D remains unclear. Looked up from germline, CDR1 is SGHRS and CDR2 is YFSETQ. There are 12 residues in the CDR3. Trimming pared 0 bases from V and 2 bases from J, leaving 3 bases between.

This clonotype was found a few times. The chain joins TRBV4-1 to TRBJ2-7; 8 nucleotides agree with TRBD2. The germline gives CDR1 MGHRA, CDR2 YSYEKL. CDR3 length equals 16 residues. The V and J ends lost 1 base and 1 base, in that order; junction bases with no gene match: 6. The CDR3 here is CASSQGPAGVSYEQYF. The CDR3 DNA reads as TGCGCCAGCAGCCAAGGTCCAGCGGGAGTATCCTACGAGCAGTACTTC.